These 25 T cell receptor beta chains share one sample of origin, sequenced in a study of CD8+ T cells in alopecia areata. Treatment here: oral pan-JAK inhibitor, 5-10 mg twice daily. cDNA serving as the sequencing template came from extracted, reverse transcribed RNA. The table came from immunoSEQ multiplex PCR; TCRdb's copy has only in-frame clones and leaves some out. The table has about 100,000 clones, almost 60% seen once; the top ten hold around 15%. The sequences come from CD8+ T cells sorted from blood, collected at approximately week 56, from a patient treated with tofacitinib. The receptors were gathered from a human donor with alopecia areata.

V is TRBV11-2 and J is TRBJ2-7; the match to TRBD2 covers 12 bases. J was trimmed by 2 bases and V by 8 bases; bases with no gene match: 1. CDR3 length equals 13 residues. Germline values: CDR1 SGHAT, CDR2 FQNNGV. The CDR3 DNA sequence: TGTGCCAGCGGACTAGCGGGGACCTACGAGCAGTACTTC. Residues: CASGLAGTYEQYF.

The V call is TRBV30, the J call TRBJ2-2, with D maybe TRBD2 (6 bases). The CDR3 length is 15 residues. The V end was cut by 4 bases, the J end by 5 bases, with 17 bases between. CDR1 GTSNPN and CDR2 SVGIG come from the germline V gene (reference sequence). The CDR3 bases are TGTGCCTGGACCATGGGAGGAAGCGGGACCGGGGAGCTGTTTTTT. Its protein is CAWTMGGSGTGELFF.

The chain is built from TRBV5-1 and TRBJ2-5, with 8 bases aligning to TRBD2. Germline V gives CDR1 SGHRS, CDR2 YFSETQ. The CDR3 runs 15 residues. J was trimmed by 2 bases and V by 3 bases; bases with no gene match: 6. CDR3 sequence (DNA): TGCGCCAGCAGCTGGACACTAGCGGTGCAAGAGACCCAGTACTTC. It specifies CASSWTLAVQETQYF.

This clone has only a few counts. The chain links TRBV27 to TRBJ2-7; D not resolved. This CDR3 has 14 amino acids. Per germline, CDR1 MNHEY and CDR2 SMNVEV (reference sequence). Between the trimmed V and J ends, which lost 3 bases and 6 bases, there was a span of 15 bases. CDR3 sequence: CASSFSGARREQYF. The CDR3 bases are TGTGCCAGCAGTTTTTCAGGCGCTCGACGCGAGCAGTACTTC.

This clone was observed a handful of times. This sequence joins TRBV30 and TRBJ2-3; 10 positions match TRBD2. CDR3 size: 15 residues. Germline trimming cut 4 bases from V and 2 bases from J; bases unmatched to any gene: 6. Germline CDR1 and CDR2: GTSNPN and SVGIG (reference sequence). The CDR3 sequence: CAWTSSGGVTDTQYF. CDR3 DNA sequence: TGTGCCTGGACCTCTAGCGGGGGAGTCACAGATACGCAGTATTTT.

V gene TRBV5-1 combines with J gene TRBJ2-7; 8 positions match TRBD1. CDR1 is SGHRS, CDR2 YFSETQ, per germline. V dropped 1 base and J dropped 0; count of bases not matched to a gene: 12. This CDR3 is built from 18 residues. In nucleotides, the CDR3 is TGCGCCAGCAGCTTGAGGTCGTCGGGACAGGCGAGCTCCTACGAGCAGTACTTC. It encodes CASSLRSSGQASSYEQYF.

This sequence joins TRBV5-1 and TRBJ1-2; 12 bases match TRBD1. The CDR3 runs 14 residues. V was pared by 4 bases and J by 8 bases, with 6 bases of the junction left unmatched. Looked up from germline, CDR1 is SGHRS and CDR2 is YFSETQ. In DNA, the CDR3 is TGCGCCAGCAGCAAAGGGACAGGGGGCGACGGCTACACCTTC. It is translated as CASSKGTGGDGYTF.

This chain connects TRBV5-6 to TRBJ2-7; either TRBD1 or TRBD2 may fit D (5 bases each). Trimming removed 4 bases at V and 0 bases at J, with 17 bases between. The CDR3 totals 16 residues. Germline V gives CDR1 SGHDT, CDR2 YYEEEE. The CDR3: CASSGGGQAPSYEQYF. DNA for the CDR3: TGTGCCAGCAGCGGGGGTGGGCAGGCACCCTCCTACGAGCAGTACTTC.

This clone was picked up a small number of times. V and J are TRBV7-9 and TRBJ2-6; TRBD1 agrees at 8 bases. Germline V gene lookup returns CDR1 SEHNR and CDR2 FQNEAQ (reference sequence). This CDR3 has 15 residues. Germline trimming cut 4 bases from V and 1 base from J; bases unmatched to any gene: 0. CDR3 sequence: CASSWTGSGANVLTF. The CDR3 DNA reads as TGTGCCAGCAGCTGGACAGGGTCTGGGGCCAACGTCCTGACTTTC.

The CDR3 DNA follows: TGTGCCAGCAGCACCCAGAGGACTAGCGGGGCCCCCGGTTCTGAGCAGTTCTTC. It encodes CASSTQRTSGAPGSEQFF. The J gene is TRBJ2-1, the V gene TRBV9; 12 positions agree with TRBD2. CDR1 SGDLS and CDR2 YYNGEE come from the germline V gene. The V gene end was trimmed by 4 bases and the J gene end by 9 bases; junction bases not matched to a gene: 17. This CDR3 comprises 18 residues. The full variable domain, rest sourced from reference TRBV9 and TRBJ2-1, is DSGVTQTPKHLITATGQRVTLRCSPRSGDLSVYWYQQSLDQGLQFLIQYYNGEERAKGNILERFSAQQFPDLHSELNLSSLELGDSALYFCASSTQRTSGAPGSEQFFGPGTRLTVL.

This rearrangement joins TRBV18 to TRBJ2-5, with D unresolved. This CDR3 contains 13 residues. Germline lookup yields CDR1 KGHSH and CDR2 LQKENI. Trimming removed 2 bases from V and 1 base from J, with 5 bases in between. CDR3: CASSPGLQETQYF. Written as DNA, the CDR3 is TGTGCCAGCTCACCAGGCCTCCAAGAGACCCAGTACTTC.

The gene calls are TRBV29-1 and TRBJ1-2, with TRBD1 matching 12 bases. The junction had 5 bases not matched to a gene; V was cut back by 2 bases and J by 4 bases. Germline V gene data show CDR1 as SQVTM and CDR2 as ANQGSEA. The CDR3 has 15 amino acids. CDR3: CSVESGTGGGYGYTF. The CDR3 DNA is TGCAGCGTTGAATCCGGGACAGGGGGCGGCTATGGCTACACCTTC.

This clone has a single count. The chain recombines TRBV10-2 with TRBJ1-4; 9 bases line up with TRBD1. Germline V gives CDR1 WSHSY, CDR2 SAAADI. CDR3 length: 15 residues. The V and J ends lost 1 base and 8 bases, in that order; junction bases with no gene match: 5. The DNA of the CDR3 is TGCGCCAGCAGTGAGTGGGGACAGGGTGGCGAAAAACTGTTTTTT. It codes for CASSEWGQGGEKLFF.

The rearrangement joins TRBV19 to TRBJ1-4; no clear D gene. Looked up from germline, CDR1 is LNHDA and CDR2 is SQIVND (reference sequence). The ends were cut back, 5 bases at V and 5 bases at J, with 12 bases in the middle. The CDR3 length is 14 residues. The CDR3 sequence: CASSGVSYNEKLFF. In nucleotides, the CDR3 is TGTGCCAGTAGTGGAGTCAGCTACAATGAAAAACTGTTTTTT.

V usage is TRBV2 and J usage is TRBJ2-7; D not resolved. The V gene's germline CDR1 is SNHLY and CDR2 FYNNEI. This CDR3 contains 13 residues. The ends were cut back, 3 bases at V and 4 bases at J, with 10 bases in the middle. The CDR3 DNA follows: TGTGCCAGCAGTGACCCGGGTGGGTACGAGCAGTACTTC. Its protein is CASSDPGGYEQYF.

This clone was detected a few times. This chain links TRBV29-1 with TRBJ2-7; D is perhaps TRBD2 (5 bases). CDR3 length: 12 residues. The ends were cut back, 5 bases at V and 7 bases at J, with 15 bases in the middle. Germline V gene lookup returns CDR1 SQVTM and CDR2 ANQGSEA. The CDR3 DNA is TGCAGCGTTTCCCCCAGTTCGGGGGAGCAGTACTTC. Protein sequence: CSVSPSSGEQYF.

V usage is TRBV10-3 and J usage is TRBJ2-7; 9 bases line up with TRBD1. Unmatched junction bases numbered 6, after V lost 6 bases and J lost 6 bases. The CDR3 covers 13 residues. The V gene's germline CDR1 is ENHRY and CDR2 SYGVKD. CDR3 in DNA: TGTGCCATCAGCCCATTGACAGGGGGCGAGCAGTACTTC. This encodes CAISPLTGGEQYF.

The chain combines TRBV29-1 with TRBJ2-7; 9 nucleotides line up with TRBD1. V was pared by 2 bases and J by 5 bases, with 4 bases of the junction left unmatched. The CDR3 has 13 residues. Germline V gene lookup returns CDR1 SQVTM and CDR2 ANQGSEA. CDR3 sequence reads: CSVERDRDDEQYF. The DNA for the CDR3 is TGCAGCGTTGAAAGGGACAGGGATGACGAGCAGTACTTC.

This clone appeared a single time. This chain uses TRBV13 with TRBJ2-5; TRBD2 aligns across 10 bases. The germline V gene encodes CDR1 PRHDT and CDR2 FYEKMQ (reference sequence). The CDR3 is made up of 16 amino acids. With V trimmed by 5 bases and J by 5 bases, 11 bases remained unmatched. This CDR3 is CASSRAGGPNWETQYF. The CDR3, as DNA: TGTGCCAGCAGCCGAGCGGGGGGGCCGAATTGGGAGACCCAGTACTTC. Supplemented by reference TRBV13 and TRBJ2-5, the full variable domain reads AAGVIQSPRHLIKEKRETATLKCYPIPRHDTVYWYQQGPGQDPQFLISFYEKMQSDKGSIPDRFSAQQFSDYHSELNMSSLELGDSALYFCASSRAGGPNWETQYFGPGTRLLVL.

The chain employs TRBV4-2 and TRBJ1-1; unclear D gene. Germline V CDR1 and CDR2: LGHNA, YNFKEQ. Trimming removed 0 bases at V and 10 bases at J, with 15 bases between. There are 14 residues in the CDR3. The CDR3 reads CASSQDQAGNGAFF. CDR3 sequence (DNA): TGTGCCAGCAGCCAAGATCAGGCAGGTAATGGAGCTTTCTTT.

In this sample, this clone turned up once. The V gene is TRBV9, the J gene TRBJ2-7; 12 bases line up with TRBD1. Germline V gives CDR1 SGDLS, CDR2 YYNGEE. V was pared by 10 bases and J by 6 bases, with 11 bases of the junction left unmatched. The CDR3 has 14 residues. The CDR3 here is CASRRGQGAGEQYF. The DNA for the CDR3 is TGTGCCTCCCGTCGGGGACAGGGGGCTGGCGAGCAGTACTTC.

The genes are TRBV5-1 and TRBJ2-5, with 7 bases lining up with TRBD1. With V trimmed by 2 bases and J by 1 base, 5 bases remained unmatched. The germline V gene encodes CDR1 SGHRS and CDR2 YFSETQ. This CDR3 spans 15 amino acids. CDR3: CASSFPGQLQETQYF. CDR3 DNA: TGCGCCAGCAGCTTCCCGGGACAGCTCCAAGAGACCCAGTACTTC. The entire variable domain, with the rest obtained from reference TRBV5-1 and TRBJ2-5, is as follows: KAGVTQTPRYLIKTRGQQVTLSCSPISGHRSVSWYQQTPGQGLQFLFEYFSETQRNKGNFPGRFSGRQFSNSRSEMNVSTLELGDSALYLCASSFPGQLQETQYFGPGTRLLVL.

The sample holds a few counts of this clone. This chain uses TRBV4-1 with TRBJ2-7, with 10 bases aligning to TRBD1. Germline V gene lookup returns CDR1 MGHRA and CDR2 YSYEKL. CDR3 size: 15 residues. V shed 4 bases, J shed 5 bases, and the junction held 8 bases outside the gene matches. The CDR3 protein is CASSLRPGQGHEQYF. The CDR3 DNA reads TGCGCCAGCAGCCTAAGGCCGGGACAGGGGCACGAGCAGTACTTC.

There are a few counts of this clone. V usage is TRBV29-1 and J usage is TRBJ2-3; perhaps TRBD2 as D (6 bases). Germline values: CDR1 SQVTM, CDR2 ANQGSEA. The CDR3 loop spans 14 amino acids. V was shortened by 7 bases and J by 1 base, with 15 bases between the two germline ends. This CDR3 reads CSAYGGERTDTQYF. In nucleotides, the CDR3 is TGCAGCGCCTATGGCGGGGAACGCACAGATACGCAGTATTTT.

This chain joins TRBV7-9 and TRBJ1-6, with D possibly matching TRBD1 (6 bases). This CDR3 has 14 residues. CDR1 SEHNR and CDR2 FQNEAQ come from the germline V gene (reference sequence). V lost 3 bases and J lost 6, with 9 bases in between. In DNA, the CDR3 is TGTGCCAGCAGCTTGACAGGCAGTAATTCACCCCTCCACTTT. Its translation: CASSLTGSNSPLHF.